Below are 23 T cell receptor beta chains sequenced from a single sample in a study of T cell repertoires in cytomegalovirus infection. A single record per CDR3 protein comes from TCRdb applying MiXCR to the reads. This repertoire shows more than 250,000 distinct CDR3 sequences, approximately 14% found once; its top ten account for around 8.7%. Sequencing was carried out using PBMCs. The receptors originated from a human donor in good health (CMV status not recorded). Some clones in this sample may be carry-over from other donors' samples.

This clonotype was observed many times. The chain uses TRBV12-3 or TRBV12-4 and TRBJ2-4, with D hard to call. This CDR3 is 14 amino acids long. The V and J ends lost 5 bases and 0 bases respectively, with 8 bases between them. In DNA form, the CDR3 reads TGTGCCAGCAGTCCCCAGCAAGCCAAAAACATTCAGTACTTC. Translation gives CASSPQQAKNIQYF.

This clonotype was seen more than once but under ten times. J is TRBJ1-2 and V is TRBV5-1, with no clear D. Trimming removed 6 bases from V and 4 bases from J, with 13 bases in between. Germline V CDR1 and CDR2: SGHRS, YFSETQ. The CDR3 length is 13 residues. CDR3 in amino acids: CASTPGPSYGYTF. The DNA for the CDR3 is TGCGCCAGCACCCCCGGGCCTAGCTATGGCTACACCTTC.

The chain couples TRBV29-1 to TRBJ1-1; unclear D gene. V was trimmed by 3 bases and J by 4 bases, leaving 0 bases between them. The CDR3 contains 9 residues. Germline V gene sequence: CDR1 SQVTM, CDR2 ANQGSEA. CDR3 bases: TGCAGCGTTGACACTGAAGCTTTCTTT. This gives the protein CSVDTEAFF.

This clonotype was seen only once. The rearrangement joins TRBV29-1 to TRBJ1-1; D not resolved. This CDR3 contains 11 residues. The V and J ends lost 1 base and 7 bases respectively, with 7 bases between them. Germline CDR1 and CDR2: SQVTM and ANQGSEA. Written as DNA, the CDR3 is TGCAGCGTTGAAGGGCCAGTTGAAGCTTTCTTT. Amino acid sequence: CSVEGPVEAFF.

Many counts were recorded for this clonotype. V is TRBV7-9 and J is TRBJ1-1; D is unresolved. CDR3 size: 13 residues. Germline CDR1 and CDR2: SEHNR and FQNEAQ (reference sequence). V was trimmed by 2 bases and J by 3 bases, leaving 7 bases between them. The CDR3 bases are TGTGCCAGCAGCTTAATGGACTACACTGAAGCTTTCTTT. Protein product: CASSLMDYTEAFF.

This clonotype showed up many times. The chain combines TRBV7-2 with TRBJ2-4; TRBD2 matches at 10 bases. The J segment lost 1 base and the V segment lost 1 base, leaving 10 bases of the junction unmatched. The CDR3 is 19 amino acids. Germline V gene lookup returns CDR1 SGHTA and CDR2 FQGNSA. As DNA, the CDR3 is TGTGCCAGCAGCTTAGGCCGGCTAGCGGGAGCGACGGCCAAAAACATTCAGTACTTC. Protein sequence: CASSLGRLAGATAKNIQYF. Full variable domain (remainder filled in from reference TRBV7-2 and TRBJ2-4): GAGVSQSPSNKVTEKGKDVELRCDPISGHTALYWYRQSLGQGLEFLIYFQGNSAPDKSGLPSDRFSAERTGGSVSTLTIQRTQQEDSAVYLCASSLGRLAGATAKNIQYFGAGTRLSVL.

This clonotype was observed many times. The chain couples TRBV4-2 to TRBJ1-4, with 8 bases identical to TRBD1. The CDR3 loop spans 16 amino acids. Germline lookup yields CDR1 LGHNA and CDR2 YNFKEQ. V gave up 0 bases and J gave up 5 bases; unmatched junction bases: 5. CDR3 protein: CASSQDEGTGNEKLFF. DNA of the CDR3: TGTGCCAGCAGCCAAGACGAGGGGACAGGAAATGAAAAACTGTTTTTT.

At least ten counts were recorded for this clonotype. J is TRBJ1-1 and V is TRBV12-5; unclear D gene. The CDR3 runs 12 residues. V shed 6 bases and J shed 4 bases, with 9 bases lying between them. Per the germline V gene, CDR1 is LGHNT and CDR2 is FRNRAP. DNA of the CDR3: TGTGCTAGTGGCCTCGACACCACTGAAGCTTTCTTT. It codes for CASGLDTTEAFF. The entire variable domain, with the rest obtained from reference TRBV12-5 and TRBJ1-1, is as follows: DARVTQTPRHKVTEMGQEVTMRCQPILGHNTVFWYRQTMMQGLELLAYFRNRAPLDDSGMPKDRFSAEMPDATLATLKIQPSEPRDSAVYFCASGLDTTEAFFGQGTRLTVV.

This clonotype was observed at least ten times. CDR3 region: CASSLTGGNTEAFF. DNA for the CDR3: TGTGCCAGCAGCTTGACTGGGGGGAACACTGAAGCTTTCTTT. The V and J genes are TRBV7-3 and TRBJ1-1, with a possible D match to TRBD1 (5 bases). V was pared by 3 bases and J by 1 base, with 9 bases between. The CDR3 spans 14 residues. Germline assignment: CDR1 SGHTA and CDR2 FQGTGA. The full variable domain, its missing parts supplied by reference TRBV7-3 and TRBJ1-1, is GAGVSQTPSNKVTEKGKYVELRCDPISGHTALYWYRQSLGQGPEFLIYFQGTGAADDSGLPNDRFFAVRPEGSVSTLKIQRTERGDSAVYLCASSLTGGNTEAFFGQGTRLTVV.

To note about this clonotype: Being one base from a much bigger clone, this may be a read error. The CDR3 DNA reads as TGTGCCAGCAGCGAGGTGGATCGAACTGAAGCTTTCTTT. As protein: CASSEVDRTEAFF. This chain uses TRBV11-2 with TRBJ1-1; unclear D gene. Trimming removed 5 bases from V and 5 bases from J, with 12 bases in between. Germline V gives CDR1 SGHAT, CDR2 FQNNGV. The CDR3 contains 13 residues.

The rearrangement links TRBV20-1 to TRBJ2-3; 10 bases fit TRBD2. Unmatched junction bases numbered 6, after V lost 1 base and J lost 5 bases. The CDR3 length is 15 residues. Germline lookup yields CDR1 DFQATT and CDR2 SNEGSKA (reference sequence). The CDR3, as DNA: TGCAGTGCTAGAGGCAGCGGGGGGGCGGTAGATACGCAGTATTTT. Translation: CSARGSGGAVDTQYF.

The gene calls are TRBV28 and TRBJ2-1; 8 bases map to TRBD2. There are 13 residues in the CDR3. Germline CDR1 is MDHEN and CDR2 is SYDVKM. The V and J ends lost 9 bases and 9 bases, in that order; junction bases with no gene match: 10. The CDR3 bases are TGTGCCAGTCGGGAGGGCCCTTTACGTGAGCAGTTCTTC. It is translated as CASREGPLREQFF.

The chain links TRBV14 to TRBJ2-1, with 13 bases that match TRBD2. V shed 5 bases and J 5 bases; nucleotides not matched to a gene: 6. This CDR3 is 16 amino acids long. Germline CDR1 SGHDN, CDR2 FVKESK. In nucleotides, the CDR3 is TGTGCCAGCAGCGCCCCGGGACTAGCGGGGCACAATGAGCAGTTCTTC. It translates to CASSAPGLAGHNEQFF.

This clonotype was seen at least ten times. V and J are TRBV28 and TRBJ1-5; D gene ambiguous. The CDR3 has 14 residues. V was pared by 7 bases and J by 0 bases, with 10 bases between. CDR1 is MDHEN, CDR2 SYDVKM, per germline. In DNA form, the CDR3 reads TGTGCCAGCACCGATCAATATAGCAATCAGCCCCAGCATTTT. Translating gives CASTDQYSNQPQHF. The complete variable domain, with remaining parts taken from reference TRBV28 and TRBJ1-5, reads DVKVTQSSRYLVKRTGEKVFLECVQDMDHENMFWYRQDPGLGLRLIYFSYDVKMKEKGDIPEGYSVSREKKERFSLILESASTNQTSMYLCASTDQYSNQPQHFGDGTRLSIL.

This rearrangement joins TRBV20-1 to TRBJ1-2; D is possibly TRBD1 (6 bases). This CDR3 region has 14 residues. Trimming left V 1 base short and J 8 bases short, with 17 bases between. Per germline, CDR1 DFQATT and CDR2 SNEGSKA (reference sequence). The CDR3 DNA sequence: TGCAGTGCTAGAGTTTTGCTGGGGGCGGTCGGCTACACCTTC. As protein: CSARVLLGAVGYTF.

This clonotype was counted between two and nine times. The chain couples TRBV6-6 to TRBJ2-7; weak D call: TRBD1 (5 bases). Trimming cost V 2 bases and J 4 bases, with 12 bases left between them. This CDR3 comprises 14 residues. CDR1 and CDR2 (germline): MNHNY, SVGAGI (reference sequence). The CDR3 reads CASSYGNGAYEQYF. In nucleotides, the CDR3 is TGTGCCAGCAGTTACGGGAATGGGGCGTACGAGCAGTACTTC.

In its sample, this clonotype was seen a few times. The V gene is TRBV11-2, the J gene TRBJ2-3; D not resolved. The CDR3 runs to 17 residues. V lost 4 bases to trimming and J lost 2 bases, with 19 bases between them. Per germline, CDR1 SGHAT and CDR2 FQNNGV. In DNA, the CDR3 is TGTGCCAGCAGCTCCCATCCGACTGGATCCTACACAGATACGCAGTATTTT. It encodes CASSSHPTGSYTDTQYF.

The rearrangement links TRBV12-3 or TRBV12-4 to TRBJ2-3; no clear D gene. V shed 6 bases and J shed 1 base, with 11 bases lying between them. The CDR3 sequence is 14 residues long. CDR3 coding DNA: TGTGCCAGCAGACCTTCGGACGGCACAGATACGCAGTATTTT. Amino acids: CASRPSDGTDTQYF.

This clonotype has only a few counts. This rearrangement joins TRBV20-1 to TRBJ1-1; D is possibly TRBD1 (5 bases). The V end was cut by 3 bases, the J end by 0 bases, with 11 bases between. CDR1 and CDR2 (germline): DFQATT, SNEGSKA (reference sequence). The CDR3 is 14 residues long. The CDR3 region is CSAREDTMNTEAFF. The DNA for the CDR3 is TGCAGTGCTAGGGAGGACACCATGAACACTGAAGCTTTCTTT.

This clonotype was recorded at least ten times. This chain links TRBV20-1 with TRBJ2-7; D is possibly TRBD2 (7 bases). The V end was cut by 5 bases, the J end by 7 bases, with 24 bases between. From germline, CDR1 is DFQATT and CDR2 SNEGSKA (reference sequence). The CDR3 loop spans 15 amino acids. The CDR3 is CSAGGGGGLMGEQYF. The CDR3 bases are TGCAGTGCTGGGGGTGGCGGGGGCCTTATGGGAGAGCAGTACTTC.

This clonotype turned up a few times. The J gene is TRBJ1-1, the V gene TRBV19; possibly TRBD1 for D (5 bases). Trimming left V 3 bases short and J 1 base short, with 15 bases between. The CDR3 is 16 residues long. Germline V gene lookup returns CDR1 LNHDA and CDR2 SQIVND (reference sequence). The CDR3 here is CASSIGRAIGNTEAFF. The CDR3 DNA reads TGTGCCAGTAGTATTGGCAGGGCAATAGGGAACACTGAAGCTTTCTTT.

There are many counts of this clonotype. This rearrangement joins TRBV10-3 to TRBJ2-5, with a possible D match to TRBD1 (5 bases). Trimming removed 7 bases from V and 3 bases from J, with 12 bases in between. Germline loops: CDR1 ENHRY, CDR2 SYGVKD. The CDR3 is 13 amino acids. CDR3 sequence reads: CAIKGINEETQYF. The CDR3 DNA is TGTGCCATCAAGGGGATAAACGAAGAGACCCAGTACTTC.

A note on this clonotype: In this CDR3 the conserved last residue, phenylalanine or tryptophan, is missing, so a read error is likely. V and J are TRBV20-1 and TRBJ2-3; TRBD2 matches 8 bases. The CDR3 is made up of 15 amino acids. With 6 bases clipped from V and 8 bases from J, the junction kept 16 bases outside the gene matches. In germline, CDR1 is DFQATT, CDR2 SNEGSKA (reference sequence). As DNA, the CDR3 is TGCAGTGCCCCCCAGGACGGGGGGGCGGGTAGTACGCAGTATTAT. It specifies CSAPQDGGAGSTQYY.